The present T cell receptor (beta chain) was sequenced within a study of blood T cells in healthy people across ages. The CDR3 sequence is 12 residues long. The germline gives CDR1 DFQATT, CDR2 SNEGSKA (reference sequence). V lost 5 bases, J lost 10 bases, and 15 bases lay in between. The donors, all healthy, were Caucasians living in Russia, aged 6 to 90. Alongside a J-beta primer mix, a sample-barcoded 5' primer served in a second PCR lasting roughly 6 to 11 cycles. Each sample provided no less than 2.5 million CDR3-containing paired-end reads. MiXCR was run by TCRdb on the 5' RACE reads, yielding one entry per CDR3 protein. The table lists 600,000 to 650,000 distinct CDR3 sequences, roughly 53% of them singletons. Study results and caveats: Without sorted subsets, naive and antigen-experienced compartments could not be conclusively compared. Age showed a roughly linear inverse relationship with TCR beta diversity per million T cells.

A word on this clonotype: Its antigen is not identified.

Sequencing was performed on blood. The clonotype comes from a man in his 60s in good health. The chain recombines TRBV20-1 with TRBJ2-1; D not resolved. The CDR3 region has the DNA TGCAGTGCTGACCGCCTTGGGGTGGAGCAGTTCTTC. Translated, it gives CSADRLGVEQFF.